The 21 T cell receptor beta chains in this list originate from one sample, sequenced in a study of T cells in localized non-small cell lung cancer. The method was immunoSEQ multiplex PCR; TCRdb's version includes in-frame clones alone and lacks a portion of them. Of 90,000 to 95,000 clones in the sample, around 90% were seen once. The input for sequencing was PBMCs, taken before any cancer treatment. These receptors came from a woman between 40 and 69 years old with stage II squamous cell lung carcinoma.

The chain couples TRBV5-1 to TRBJ1-2; 11 bases are shared with TRBD1. V was pared by 0 bases and J by 4 bases, with 2 bases of the junction left unmatched. The CDR3 consists of 15 residues. Germline V lookup: CDR1 SGHRS, CDR2 YFSETQ. The CDR3 nucleotides are TGCGCCAGCAGCTTGGTGGGACAGGGGGGCTATGGCTACACCTTC. Protein: CASSLVGQGGYGYTF.

The V call is TRBV5-6, the J call TRBJ2-7, with D maybe TRBD2 (6 bases). Between the trimmed V and J ends, which lost 3 bases and 5 bases, there was a span of 12 bases. Germline V CDR1 and CDR2: SGHDT, YYEEEE. CDR3 size: 13 residues. The CDR3 reads CASSWGEGDEQYF. The CDR3 coding sequence is TGTGCCAGCAGCTGGGGGGAAGGGGACGAGCAGTACTTC.

V and J are TRBV2 and TRBJ2-5; possibly TRBD2 for D (6 bases). Germline V gives CDR1 SNHLY, CDR2 FYNNEI. Deletions cut 5 bases from V and 4 bases from J, with 8 bases between. This CDR3 region has 12 residues. The CDR3, as DNA: TGTGCCAGCAGTCGAGCGGGAGAGACCCAGTACTTC. As protein: CASSRAGETQYF.

This chain joins TRBV14 and TRBJ1-2; unclear D gene. V gave up 0 bases and J gave up 8 bases, with 10 bases separating them. CDR1 is SGHDN, CDR2 FVKESK, per germline. CDR3 length equals 13 residues. The CDR3 protein is CASSQDRVRGYTF. For the CDR3, the DNA is TGTGCCAGCAGCCAAGATCGGGTCAGGGGCTACACCTTC.

The chain couples TRBV9 to TRBJ2-5, with D perhaps matching TRBD2 (5 bases). The germline gives CDR1 SGDLS, CDR2 YYNGEE. The length of the CDR3 is 14 residues. Between the trimmed V and J ends, which lost 5 bases and 7 bases, there was a span of 18 bases. CDR3 coding DNA: TGTGCCAGCAGTGATCAGGAGGTTCGGGGGACCCAGTACTTC. It codes for CASSDQEVRGTQYF.

The chain uses TRBV5-6 and TRBJ2-1; no firm D call. Germline CDR1 is SGHDT and CDR2 is YYEEEE. This CDR3 has 11 amino acids. The V end was cut by 4 bases, the J end by 9 bases, with 8 bases between. CDR3 sequence (DNA): TGTGCCAGCAGCCTCCGCTTTGAGCAGTTCTTC. It is translated as CASSLRFEQFF.

This clone appeared once. The chain combines TRBV6-1 with TRBJ1-5, with D uncertain. Germline V gene sequence: CDR1 MNHNS, CDR2 SASEGT. This CDR3 is 13 amino acids long. V shed 3 bases and J shed 2 bases, with 5 bases lying between them. CDR3 coding DNA: TGTGCCAGCAGTGAGTCCGGCAATCAGCCCCAGCATTTT. This translates into CASSESGNQPQHF.

This clone was seen once. This sequence joins TRBV19 and TRBJ1-2; 7 bases agree with TRBD1. The germline V gene has CDR1 LNHDA and CDR2 SQIVND (reference sequence). V lost 5 bases and J lost 7; bases outside the gene matches: 10. The CDR3 totals 14 residues. CDR3 DNA: TGTGCCAGTAGTCGGGACAGCGGGGGCCGTGGCTACACCTTC. Translated, it gives CASSRDSGGRGYTF.

The chain employs TRBV29-1 and TRBJ2-3; D might be TRBD2 (6 bases). Germline CDR1 reads SQVTM; CDR2 reads ANQGSEA. V was shortened by 6 bases and J by 5 bases, with 18 bases between the two germline ends. This CDR3 is 14 amino acids long. CDR3 bases: TGCAGCGTAAACATAGCGGCCACAAGAGATACGCAGTATTTT. Translating it yields CSVNIAATRDTQYF.

The sample holds one count of this clone. The J gene is TRBJ1-1, the V gene TRBV19; the D is unclear. V shed 4 bases and J shed 0 bases, with 9 bases lying between them. Germline values: CDR1 LNHDA, CDR2 SQIVND (reference sequence). The CDR3 has 14 amino acids. CDR3 sequence (DNA): TGTGCCAGTAGTACCCTCTCCATGAACACTGAAGCTTTCTTT. This translates into CASSTLSMNTEAFF.

The gene calls are TRBV5-4 and TRBJ2-7, with TRBD2 as a possible D gene (5 bases). The CDR3 is made up of 14 amino acids. Germline V gene lookup returns CDR1 SGHNT and CDR2 YYREEE (reference sequence). Trimming stripped 4 bases from V and 3 bases from J, with 14 bases between. The CDR3 here is CASSPPGNRYEQYF. The CDR3 DNA reads as TGTGCCAGCAGCCCCCCGGGGAACCGCTACGAGCAGTACTTC.

The V and J genes are TRBV5-6 and TRBJ1-4; the D gene is possibly TRBD1 (5 bases). The V end was cut by 2 bases, the J end by 7 bases, with 15 bases between. From germline, CDR1 is SGHDT and CDR2 YYEEEE. This CDR3 comprises 15 residues. The CDR3 DNA follows: TGTGCCAGCAGCTTATACAGCAAGGGGAGTGAAAAACTGTTTTTT. Protein: CASSLYSKGSEKLFF.

The sample holds one count of this clone. V and J are TRBV6-1 and TRBJ1-5; 7 bases map to TRBD1. The CDR3 totals 19 residues. Trimming removed 4 bases from V and 0 bases from J; junction bases left unmatched: 15. Per germline, CDR1 MNHNS and CDR2 SASEGT. CDR3 in amino acids: CASSGKPGQRFYSNQPQHF. The CDR3 DNA reads as TGTGCCAGCAGTGGAAAACCGGGACAGAGATTTTATAGCAATCAGCCCCAGCATTTT.

The chain has TRBV18 and TRBJ2-7; 8 bases match TRBD2. Germline CDR1 KGHSH, CDR2 LQKENI. The CDR3 sequence is 13 residues long. V trimming: 6 bases; J trimming: 7 bases; junction bases outside the gene matches: 8. The CDR3 DNA reads as TGTGCCAGCTCTTCGGGAGGGAGAGGGGAGCAGTACTTC. This encodes CASSSGGRGEQYF.

The V call is TRBV6-5, the J call TRBJ1-1; unclear D gene. V was trimmed by 8 bases and J by 3 bases, leaving 13 bases between them. The CDR3 extends over 13 amino acids. Germline assignment: CDR1 MNHEY and CDR2 SVGAGI. This CDR3 reads CASRRASDTEAFF. In nucleotides, the CDR3 is TGTGCCAGCCGGCGGGCGTCGGACACTGAAGCTTTCTTT.

The J gene is TRBJ2-2, the V gene TRBV5-6; 9 nucleotides agree with TRBD1. The germline V gene encodes CDR1 SGHDT and CDR2 YYEEEE. The CDR3 is 16 residues long. V dropped 3 bases and J dropped 6; count of bases not matched to a gene: 9. In nucleotides, the CDR3 is TGTGCCAGCAGCTCCCCGGGACAGGGCGTCTCCGGGGAGCTGTTTTTT. Its protein product is CASSSPGQGVSGELFF.

This clone was counted only a few times. This chain uses TRBV6-1 with TRBJ2-3; D gene unclear. V was clipped by 2 bases and J by 1 base, with 7 bases between them. Germline assignment: CDR1 MNHNS and CDR2 SASEGT. The CDR3 consists of 14 residues. The CDR3: CASSEMHGTDTQYF. CDR3 DNA sequence: TGTGCCAGCAGTGAAATGCACGGCACAGATACGCAGTATTTT.

The CDR3 protein is CASSNRQGRTYEQYF. In DNA form, the CDR3 reads TGTGCCAGCAGTAATAGACAGGGGCGCACCTACGAGCAGTACTTC. The V gene is TRBV28, the J gene TRBJ2-7; 8 nucleotides line up with TRBD1. This CDR3 spans 15 amino acids. The germline V gene encodes CDR1 MDHEN and CDR2 SYDVKM. J gave up 2 bases and V 5 bases, and 8 bases lay outside the gene matches.

V and J are TRBV10-3 and TRBJ1-2; D perhaps matches TRBD1 (6 bases). This CDR3 has 15 amino acids. Trimming pared 9 bases from V and 6 bases from J, leaving 23 bases between. Looked up from germline, CDR1 is ENHRY and CDR2 is SYGVKD. This chain's CDR3 is CAIGGGPGARDGYTF. The CDR3 bases are TGTGCCATAGGGGGGGGACCAGGAGCAAGGGATGGCTACACCTTC.

Turning to this clone: The same CDR3 also results from other DNA sequences found in this sample. The V and J genes are TRBV7-6 and TRBJ1-4; tentative D call: TRBD1 (5 bases). V shed 2 bases and J shed 4 bases, with 8 bases lying between them. Germline CDR1 is SGHVS and CDR2 is FNYEAQ. The CDR3 has 14 amino acids. This CDR3 reads CASSLQGGNEKLFF. The CDR3 DNA reads TGTGCCAGCAGCTTACAGGGCGGTAATGAAAAACTGTTTTTT.

The rearrangement uses TRBV9 and TRBJ1-4; a possible D gene is TRBD1 (5 bases). CDR1 SGDLS and CDR2 YYNGEE come from the germline V gene. With 2 bases removed from V and 7 bases from J, the gap between germline ends came to 15 bases. This CDR3 region has 15 residues. The CDR3 region has the DNA TGTGCCAGCAGCGTCGGCCTGGGAGGGGCTGAAAAACTGTTTTTT. Amino acids: CASSVGLGGAEKLFF.